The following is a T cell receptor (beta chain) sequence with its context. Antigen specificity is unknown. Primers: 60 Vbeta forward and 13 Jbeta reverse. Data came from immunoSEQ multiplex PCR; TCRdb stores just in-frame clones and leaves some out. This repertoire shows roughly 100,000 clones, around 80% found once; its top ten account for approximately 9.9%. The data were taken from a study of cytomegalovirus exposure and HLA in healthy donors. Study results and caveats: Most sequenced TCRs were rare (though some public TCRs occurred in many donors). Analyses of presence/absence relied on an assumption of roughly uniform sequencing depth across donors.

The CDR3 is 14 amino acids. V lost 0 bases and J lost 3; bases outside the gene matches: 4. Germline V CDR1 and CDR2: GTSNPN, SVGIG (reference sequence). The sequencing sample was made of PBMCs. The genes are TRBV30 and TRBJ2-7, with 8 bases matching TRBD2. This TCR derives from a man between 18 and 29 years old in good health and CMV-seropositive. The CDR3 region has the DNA TGTGCCTGGAGTGTACAAGCGGGGGTCTACGAGCAGTACTTC. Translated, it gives CAWSVQAGVYEQYF.